The present entry profiles one T cell receptor (beta chain) with its context. This specimen belongs to a study of T cell changes during pregnancy in multiple sclerosis. J lost 5 bases, V lost 0 bases, and 5 bases had no gene match. This CDR3 is built from 16 residues. Looked up from germline, CDR1 is SGHRS and CDR2 is YFSETQ. The repertoire was sequenced with immunoSEQ multiplex PCR; TCRdb's copy has only in-frame clones and lacks some. The sample records around 69,000 clones, almost 95% being singletons. Sequenced here: peripheral blood, sampled in the third trimester of pregnancy. The chain carries TRBV5-1 and TRBJ1-6, with TRBD1 identical over 7 bases. This clonotype originated in a female donor in good health, enrolled as a control in a pregnancy study. CDR3 nucleotides: TGCGCCAGCAGCTTGGGTCGGGGACAGAATAATTCACCCCTCCACTTT. Amino acids: CASSLGRGQNNSPLHF.